Listed below are T cell receptor beta chains from one sample, sequenced in a study of metastatic and nonmetastatic thyroid tumors. Using MiXCR, TCRdb re-called clones from the PCR reads. The sample has roughly 3,400 clones, approximately 30% seen once; the top ten hold 30% to 35%. The material sequenced was adjacent normal tissue. These receptors came from a male donor with papillary thyroid cancer or a benign thyroid nodule (not recorded which). Some clones in this sample may be carry-over from other donors' samples. The CDR3 runs from the conserved cysteine through the conserved F or W. The D gene is left open where the match is weak. The size entry is marked missing in some rows and otherwise reads once, few, many or a size class.

CASNPKGLAGQSEQFF,TGTGCCAGCAACCCTAAGGGACTAGCGGGACAATCTGAGCAGTTCTTC,large,TRBD2,TRBV6-1,TRBJ2-1
CATRLGLSTGELFF,TGTGCCACAAGACTGGGACTGTCCACCGGGGAGCTGTTTTTT,few,.,TRBV19,TRBJ2-2
CASSRGTSGRNEQFF,TGCGCCAGCAGCCGAGGGACTAGCGGGAGAAATGAGCAGTTCTTC,.,TRBD2,TRBV4-3,TRBJ2-1
CASSFRDSEAFF,TGTGCCAGCAGCTTCAGGGACTCTGAAGCTTTCTTT,.,.,TRBV7-9,TRBJ1-1
CASSQDQSPAFF,TGCGCCAGCAGCCAAGATCAATCCCCCGCTTTCTTT,.,.,TRBV4-1,TRBJ1-1
CSARGAREGSPLHF,TGCAGTGCTAGAGGGGCAAGGGAGGGCTCACCCCTCCACTTT,.,.,TRBV20-1,TRBJ1-6
CASSEDSGSSYEQYF,TGTGCCAGCAGTGAAGATAGCGGGAGCTCCTACGAGCAGTACTTC,few,TRBD2,TRBV6-1,TRBJ2-7
CSAFFDYGYTF,TGCAGTGCTTTTTTCGATTATGGCTACACCTTC,.,.,TRBV20-1,TRBJ1-2
CASSFQSNTGELFF,TGTGCCAGCAGTTTCCAGTCGAACACCGGGGAGCTGTTTTTT,few,.,TRBV27,TRBJ2-2
CASSLVETTNEKLFF,TGTGCCAGCAGCTTGGTAGAGACAACTAATGAAAAACTGTTTTTT,large,.,TRBV5-5,TRBJ1-4
CASSLLGQPQHF,TGTGCCAGCAGTTTATTGGGACAGCCCCAGCATTTT,.,.,TRBV27,TRBJ1-5
CASSYEGWTGGTLHF,TGTGCCAGCAGTTACGAGGGGTGGACCGGGGGCACCCTCCACTTT,.,.,TRBV6-4,TRBJ1-6
CASSGLTGQGISSGYTF,TGTGCCAGCAGCGGGCTGACGGGACAGGGAATTTCAAGCGGCTACACCTTC,.,TRBD1,TRBV11-1,TRBJ1-2
CASSSWGRALWTQYF,TGTGCCAGCAGTTCCTGGGGGCGGGCACTGTGGACGCAGTATTTT,few,.,TRBV11-2,TRBJ2-3
CASSPGFEQYF,TGCGCCAGCAGCCCAGGGTTTGAGCAGTACTTC,.,.,TRBV5-1,TRBJ2-7
CSAIEHKKRQPQHF,TGCAGTGCTATCGAACACAAAAAGAGACAGCCCCAGCATTTT,.,.,TRBV20-1,TRBJ1-5
CASSSAGTSGGYEQYF,TGTGCCAGCAGCTCGGCCGGGACTAGCGGGGGATACGAGCAGTACTTC,.,TRBD2,TRBV11-1,TRBJ2-7
CASSPGHENYGYTF,TGTGCCAGCAGCCCAGGGCATGAGAACTATGGCTACACCTTC,.,.,TRBV7-2,TRBJ1-2
CASSEQGPSNTIYF,TGTGCCAGCAGTGAACAGGGTCCGAGTAACACCATATATTTT,.,.,TRBV2,TRBJ1-3
CASSAGIGSSDEQYF,TGTGCCAGCAGCGCGGGGATAGGGAGCTCCGACGAGCAGTACTTC,.,.,TRBV7-2,TRBJ2-7
CASSLMGQPDYEQYF,TGTGCCAGCAGTTTAATGGGCCAGCCTGACTACGAGCAGTACTTC,few,.,TRBV6-5,TRBJ2-7
CSARENSPLHF,TGCAGTGCTAGGGAAAATTCACCCCTCCACTTT,.,.,TRBV20-1,TRBJ1-6
CSARDLQGARNEQFF,TGCAGTGCTAGAGATCTACAGGGAGCTAGGAATGAGCAGTTCTTC,.,.,TRBV20-1,TRBJ2-1
CASSDRVGTEAFF,TGTGCCAGCAGCGACCGGGTTGGTACTGAAGCTTTCTTT,large,.,TRBV9,TRBJ1-1
CASSRRQGQRPSEQYF,TGTGCCAGCAGCCGTCGACAGGGCCAGAGACCGAGCGAGCAGTACTTC,few,TRBD1,TRBV6-1,TRBJ2-7
CASSYSGGADTQYF,TGTGCCAGCAGTTATAGCGGGGGGGCAGATACGCAGTATTTT,few,TRBD2,TRBV12-3/TRBV12-4,TRBJ2-3
CAEGGSYNSPLHF,TGTGCCGAAGGGGGGTCCTATAATTCACCCCTCCACTTT,.,.,TRBV6-1,TRBJ1-6
CASSLGLRNEQFF,TGTGCCAGCAGTTTGGGGCTCCGAAATGAGCAGTTCTTC,.,.,TRBV12-3/TRBV12-4,TRBJ2-1